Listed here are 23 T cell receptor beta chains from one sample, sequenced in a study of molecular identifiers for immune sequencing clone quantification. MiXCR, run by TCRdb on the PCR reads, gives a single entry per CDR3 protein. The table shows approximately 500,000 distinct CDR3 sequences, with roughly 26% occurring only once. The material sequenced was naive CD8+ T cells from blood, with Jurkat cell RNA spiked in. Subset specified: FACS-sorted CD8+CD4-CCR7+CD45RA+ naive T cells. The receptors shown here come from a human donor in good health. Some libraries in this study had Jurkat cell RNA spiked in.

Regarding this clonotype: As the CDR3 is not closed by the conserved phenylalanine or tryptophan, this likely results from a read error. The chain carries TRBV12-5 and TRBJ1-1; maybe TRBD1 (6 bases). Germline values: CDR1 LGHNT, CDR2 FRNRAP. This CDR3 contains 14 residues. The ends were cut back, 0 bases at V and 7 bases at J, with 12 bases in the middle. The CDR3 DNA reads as TGTGCTAGTGGTTTGGTACAGGGCTTGCGTGAAGCTTTCTTA. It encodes CASGLVQGLREAFL.

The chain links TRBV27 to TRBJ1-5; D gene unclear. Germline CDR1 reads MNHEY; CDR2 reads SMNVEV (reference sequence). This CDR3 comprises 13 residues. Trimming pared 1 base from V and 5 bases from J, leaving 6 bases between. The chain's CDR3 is CASSLLADQPQHF. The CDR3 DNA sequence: TGTGCCAGCAGTTTATTGGCCGATCAGCCCCAGCATTTT.

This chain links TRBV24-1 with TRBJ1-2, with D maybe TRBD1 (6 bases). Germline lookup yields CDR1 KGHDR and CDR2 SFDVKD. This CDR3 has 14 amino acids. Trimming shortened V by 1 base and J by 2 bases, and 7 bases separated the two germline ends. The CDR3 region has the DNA TGTGCCACCAGTGATTTAGGACAGAACTATGGCTACACCTTC. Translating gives CATSDLGQNYGYTF.

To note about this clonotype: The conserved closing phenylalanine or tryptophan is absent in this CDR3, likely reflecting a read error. CDR3 amino acids: CASSPWGAGGPEETQYS. The CDR3 nucleotides read TGCGCCAGCAGCCCCTGGGGAGCGGGAGGTCCGGAAGAGACCCAGTACTCC. The genes are TRBV4-3 and TRBJ2-5, with TRBD2 matching over 9 bases. Germline assignment: CDR1 LGHNA and CDR2 YSLEER. The CDR3 length is 17 residues. The V and J ends lost 4 bases and 3 bases, in that order; junction bases with no gene match: 12.

This CDR3 is CASSYQPGQGNLNIQYF. CDR3 coding DNA: TGTGCCAGCAGTTACCAGCCGGGACAGGGGAATCTAAACATTCAGTACTTC. The gene calls are TRBV6-2 or TRBV6-3 and TRBJ2-4, with 10 bases lining up with TRBD1. Germline V CDR1 and CDR2: MNHEY, SVGEGT. J lost 6 bases, V lost 2 bases, and 10 bases had no gene match. The CDR3 length is 17 residues.

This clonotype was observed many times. The CDR3 loop reads CASSLDRGLTEAFF. For the CDR3, the DNA is TGCGCCAGCAGCTTGGACAGGGGGCTTACTGAAGCTTTCTTT. The chain is built from TRBV5-1 and TRBJ1-1; 9 nucleotides line up with TRBD1. The V gene end was trimmed by 0 bases and the J gene end by 5 bases; junction bases not matched to a gene: 2. The germline V gene has CDR1 SGHRS and CDR2 YFSETQ. CDR3 length: 14 residues.

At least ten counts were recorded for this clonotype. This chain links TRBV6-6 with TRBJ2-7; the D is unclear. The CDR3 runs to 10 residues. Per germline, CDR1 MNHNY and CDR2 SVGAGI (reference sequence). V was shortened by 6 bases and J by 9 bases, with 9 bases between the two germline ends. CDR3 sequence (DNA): TGTGCCAGCAGCCACGGTGGGCAGTACTTC. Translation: CASSHGGQYF.

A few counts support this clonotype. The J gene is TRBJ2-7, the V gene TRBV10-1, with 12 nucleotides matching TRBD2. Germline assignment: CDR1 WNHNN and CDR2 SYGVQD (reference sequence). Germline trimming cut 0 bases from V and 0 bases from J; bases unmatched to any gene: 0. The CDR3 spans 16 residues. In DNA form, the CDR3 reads TGCGCCAGCAGTGAGTCGACTAGCGGGGGCTCCTACGAGCAGTACTTC. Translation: CASSESTSGGSYEQYF.

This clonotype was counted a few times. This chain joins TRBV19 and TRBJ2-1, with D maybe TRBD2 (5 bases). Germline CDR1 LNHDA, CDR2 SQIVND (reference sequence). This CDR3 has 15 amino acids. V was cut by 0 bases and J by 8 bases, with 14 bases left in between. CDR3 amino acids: CASSIEYRGWDEQFF. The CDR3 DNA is TGTGCCAGTAGTATAGAGTATCGGGGTTGGGATGAGCAGTTCTTC.

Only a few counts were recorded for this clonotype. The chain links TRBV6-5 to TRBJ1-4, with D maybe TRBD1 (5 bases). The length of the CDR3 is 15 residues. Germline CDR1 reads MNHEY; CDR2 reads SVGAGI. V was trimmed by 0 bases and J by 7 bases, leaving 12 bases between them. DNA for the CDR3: TGTGCCAGCAGTTACTCGCGGGGACCGGGTGAAAAACTGTTTTTT. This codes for CASSYSRGPGEKLFF.

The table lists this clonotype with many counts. This chain's CDR3 is CASRERGGEDTQYF. The CDR3 coding sequence is TGTGCCAGCAGGGAAAGGGGGGGAGAAGATACGCAGTATTTT. The chain joins TRBV5-4 to TRBJ2-3, with D possibly being TRBD2 (7 bases). The CDR3 is 14 residues long. V lost 5 bases and J 5 bases, leaving 15 bases between the germline ends. Per the germline V gene, CDR1 is SGHNT and CDR2 is YYREEE (reference sequence).

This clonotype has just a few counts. CDR3 amino acids: CASREAGGSYNEQFF. Here the CDR3 DNA reads TGTGCCAGCAGGGAAGCAGGGGGCTCCTACAATGAGCAGTTCTTC. The rearrangement links TRBV12-3 or TRBV12-4 to TRBJ2-1; 7 nucleotides align to TRBD1. Trimming at V came to 6 bases and at J to 0 bases, leaving 5 bases not matched to a gene. CDR3 length: 15 amino acids.

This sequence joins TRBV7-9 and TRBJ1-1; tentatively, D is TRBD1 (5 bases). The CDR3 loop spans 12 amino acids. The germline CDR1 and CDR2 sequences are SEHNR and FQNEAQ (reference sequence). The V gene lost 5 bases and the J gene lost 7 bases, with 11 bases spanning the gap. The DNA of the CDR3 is TGTGCCAGCAGCCTGCAGGGAGGTGAAGCTTTCTTT. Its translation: CASSLQGGEAFF.

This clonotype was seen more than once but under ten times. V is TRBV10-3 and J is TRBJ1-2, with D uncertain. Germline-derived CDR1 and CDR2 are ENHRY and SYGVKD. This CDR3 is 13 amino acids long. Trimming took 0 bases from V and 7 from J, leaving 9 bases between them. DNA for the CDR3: TGTGCCATCAGTGAGTCGGCCACCGTTGGCTACACCTTC. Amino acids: CAISESATVGYTF.

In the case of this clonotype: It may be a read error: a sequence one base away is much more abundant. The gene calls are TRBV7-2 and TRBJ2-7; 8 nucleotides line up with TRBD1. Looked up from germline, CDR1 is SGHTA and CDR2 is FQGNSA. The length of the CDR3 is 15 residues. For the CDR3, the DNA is TGTGCCAGCAGCCCTTGGACAGGGCCGAACTACGAGCGGTACTTC. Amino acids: CASSPWTGPNYERYF.

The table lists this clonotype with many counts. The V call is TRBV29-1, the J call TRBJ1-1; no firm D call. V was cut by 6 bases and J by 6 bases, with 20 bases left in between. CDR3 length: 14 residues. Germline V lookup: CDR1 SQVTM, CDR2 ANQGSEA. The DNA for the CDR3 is TGCAGCGTACGGAGGGCCCCCAGGCGCGCTGAAGCTTTCTTT. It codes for CSVRRAPRRAEAFF.

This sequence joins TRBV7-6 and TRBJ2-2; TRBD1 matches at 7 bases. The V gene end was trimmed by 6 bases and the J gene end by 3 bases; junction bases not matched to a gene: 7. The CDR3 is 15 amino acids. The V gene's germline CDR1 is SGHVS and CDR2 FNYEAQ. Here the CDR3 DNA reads TGTGCCAGCAGTCAGACAGGGTCCGACACCGGGGAGCTGTTTTTT. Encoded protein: CASSQTGSDTGELFF.

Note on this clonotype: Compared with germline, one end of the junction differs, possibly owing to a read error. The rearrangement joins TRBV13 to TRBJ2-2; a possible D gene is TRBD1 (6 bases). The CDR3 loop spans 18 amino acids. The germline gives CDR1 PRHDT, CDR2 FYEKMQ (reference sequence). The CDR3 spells CASSLGIGTLTLSGELCF. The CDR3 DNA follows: TGTGCCAGCAGCTTAGGCATCGGGACATTGACCTTGTCCGGGGAGCTGTGTTTT.

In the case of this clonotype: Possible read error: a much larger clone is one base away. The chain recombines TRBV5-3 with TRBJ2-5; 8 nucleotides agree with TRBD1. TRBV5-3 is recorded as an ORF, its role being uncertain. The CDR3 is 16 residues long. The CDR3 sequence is CASSEGQGQFQETQHF. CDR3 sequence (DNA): TGTGCCAGCAGCGAAGGACAGGGCCAATTCCAAGAGACCCAGCACTTC.

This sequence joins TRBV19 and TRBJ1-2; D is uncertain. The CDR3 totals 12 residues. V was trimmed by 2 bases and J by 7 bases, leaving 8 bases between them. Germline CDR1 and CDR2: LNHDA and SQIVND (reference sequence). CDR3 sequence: CASSISLGGYTF. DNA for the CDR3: TGTGCCAGTAGTATATCTCTTGGTGGCTACACCTTC.

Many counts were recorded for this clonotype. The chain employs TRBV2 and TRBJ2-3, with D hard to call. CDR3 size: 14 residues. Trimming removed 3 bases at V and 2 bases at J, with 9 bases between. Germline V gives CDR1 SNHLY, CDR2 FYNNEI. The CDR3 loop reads CASSDGRHTDTQYF. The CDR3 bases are TGTGCCAGCAGTGATGGCAGACACACAGATACGCAGTATTTT. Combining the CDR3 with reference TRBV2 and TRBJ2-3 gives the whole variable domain EPEVTQTPSHQVTQMGQEVILRCVPISNHLYFYWYRQILGQKVEFLVSFYNNEISEKSEIFDDQFSVERPDGSNFTLKIRSTKLEDSAMYFCASSDGRHTDTQYFGPGTRLTVL.

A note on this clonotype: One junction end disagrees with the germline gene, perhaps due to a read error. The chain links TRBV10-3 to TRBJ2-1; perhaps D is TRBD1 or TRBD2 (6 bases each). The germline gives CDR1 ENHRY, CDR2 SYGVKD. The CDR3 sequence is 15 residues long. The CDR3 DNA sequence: TGTGTCATCAGTGAGGCTGAACAGGGACTGGATGAGCAGTTCTTC. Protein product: CVISEAEQGLDEQFF.

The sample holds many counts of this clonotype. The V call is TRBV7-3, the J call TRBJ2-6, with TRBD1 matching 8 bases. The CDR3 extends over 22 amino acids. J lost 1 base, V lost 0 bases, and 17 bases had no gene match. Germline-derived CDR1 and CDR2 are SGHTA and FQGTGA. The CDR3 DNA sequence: TGTGCCAGCAGCTTAACCGGGACAGGCCAAATTTCTACATATTCTGGGGCCAACGTCCTGACTTTC. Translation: CASSLTGTGQISTYSGANVLTF.